Below, 15 T cell receptor beta chains from the same sample are listed, as sequenced in a study of blood T cell repertoires in COVID-19. The assay was immunoSEQ multiplex PCR, and TCRdb's table has in-frame clones only and misses some. The profile shows more than 60,000 clones, roughly 78% of them singletons. Sequenced: peripheral blood. Every receptor here comes from a man aged 60-69 years with acute or convalescent COVID-19.

The rearrangement links TRBV7-2 to TRBJ1-2; no firm D call. The germline gives CDR1 SGHTA, CDR2 FQGNSA. Trimming cost V 1 base and J 8 bases, with 8 bases left between them. This CDR3 is built from 12 residues. The CDR3 spells CASSLGGNGYTF. The CDR3 DNA follows: TGTGCCAGCAGCTTAGGAGGGAACGGCTACACCTTC. The full variable domain, in which reference TRBV7-2 and TRBJ1-2 provide the parts outside the CDR3, is GAGVSQSPSNKVTEKGKDVELRCDPISGHTALYWYRQSLGQGLEFLIYFQGNSAPDKSGLPSDRFSAERTGGSVSTLTIQRTQQEDSAVYLCASSLGGNGYTFGSGTRLTVV.

This chain joins TRBV19 and TRBJ1-5; 8 bases are shared with TRBD1. CDR1 and CDR2 from the germline V gene are LNHDA and SQIVND (reference sequence). This CDR3 spans 14 amino acids. Trimming cost V 3 bases and J 7 bases; bases outside gene matches: 5. CDR3 loop: CASSMGRGHQPQHF. For the CDR3, the DNA is TGTGCCAGTAGTATGGGCAGGGGGCACCAGCCCCAGCATTTT. Full variable domain (remainder filled in from reference TRBV19 and TRBJ1-5): DGGITQSPKYLFRKEGQNVTLSCEQNLNHDAMYWYRQDPGQGLRLIYYSQIVNDFQKGDIAEGYSVSREKKESFPLTVTSAQKNPTAFYLCASSMGRGHQPQHFGDGTRLSIL.

The chain couples TRBV5-1 to TRBJ2-2, with 8 nucleotides matching TRBD1. V lost 2 bases, J lost 5 bases, and 8 bases stayed unmatched. CDR1 SGHRS and CDR2 YFSETQ come from the germline V gene. This CDR3 region has 16 residues. CDR3 nucleotides: TGCGCCAGCAGCTTCAATCAGGGGGCGGGAACCGGGGAGCTGTTTTTT. Its protein product is CASSFNQGAGTGELFF.

Note on this clone: Other DNA sequences in this specimen translate into the identical CDR3. The V call is TRBV28, the J call TRBJ1-5; a possible D gene is TRBD1 (6 bases). V was trimmed by 2 bases and J by 4 bases, leaving 12 bases between them. The CDR3 loop spans 15 amino acids. Germline CDR1 reads MDHEN; CDR2 reads SYDVKM. In DNA, the CDR3 is TGTGCCAGCAGTTTACCTACAGGGCGTAATCAGCCCCAGCATTTT. Translation gives CASSLPTGRNQPQHF.

The V call is TRBV2, the J call TRBJ2-3; 11 bases match TRBD1. The V segment lost 9 bases and the J segment 4 bases; nucleotides outside the gene matches: 6. Per the germline V gene, CDR1 is SNHLY and CDR2 is FYNNEI. The CDR3 consists of 14 residues. The CDR3 here is CASSRDRGSDTQYF. The DNA of the CDR3 is TGTGCCAGTTCCCGGGACAGGGGGTCAGATACGCAGTATTTT. Together with reference TRBV2 and TRBJ2-3, the CDR3 gives the full variable domain: EPEVTQTPSHQVTQMGQEVILRCVPISNHLYFYWYRQILGQKVEFLVSFYNNEISEKSEIFDDQFSVERPDGSNFTLKIRSTKLEDSAMYFCASSRDRGSDTQYFGPGTRLTVL.

J is TRBJ2-7 and V is TRBV18; 10 positions match TRBD2. The trim removed 3 bases at V and 2 bases at J, leaving 7 bases unmatched. This CDR3 spans 16 amino acids. Germline V gene sequence: CDR1 KGHSH, CDR2 LQKENI. Here the CDR3 DNA reads TGTGCCAGCTCACCTCCCGGGACTAGCGCTGCCTACGAGCAGTACTTC. Translating it yields CASSPPGTSAAYEQYF.

The chain recombines TRBV2 with TRBJ1-2; D might be TRBD1 (5 bases). The germline gives CDR1 SNHLY, CDR2 FYNNEI. The CDR3 has 13 residues. The V end was cut by 6 bases, the J end by 8 bases, with 16 bases between. CDR3 region: CASRDTGLGGYTF. CDR3 nucleotides: TGTGCCAGCAGAGATACAGGATTGGGGGGCTACACCTTC.

This clone was observed a single time. The gene calls are TRBV28 and TRBJ2-7, with a weak D call TRBD1 (5 bases). This CDR3 spans 17 amino acids. The germline gives CDR1 MDHEN, CDR2 SYDVKM. Trimming cost V 6 bases and J 4 bases, with 25 bases left between them. CDR3 in amino acids: CASSLLAGPAREYEQYF. The CDR3 nucleotides are TGTGCCAGCAGCTTACTGGCAGGGCCCGCGAGAGAGTACGAGCAGTACTTC.

V gene TRBV6-5 combines with J gene TRBJ1-1; D is unclear. V shed 6 bases and J shed 2 bases, with 7 bases lying between them. Germline V gene lookup returns CDR1 MNHEY and CDR2 SVGAGI. The CDR3 spans 12 residues. The CDR3 loop reads CASSDTNTEAFF. CDR3 in DNA: TGTGCCAGCAGCGACACAAACACTGAAGCTTTCTTT.

The genes are TRBV29-1 and TRBJ1-2; 8 nucleotides match TRBD1. This CDR3 is 13 amino acids long. In germline, CDR1 is SQVTM, CDR2 ANQGSEA. The trim removed 1 base at V and 8 bases at J, leaving 6 bases unmatched. As DNA, the CDR3 is TGCAGCGTTGAAGCACAGGGGGATGGAGGCTACACCTTC. This sequence encodes CSVEAQGDGGYTF.

This chain connects TRBV28 to TRBJ2-3; D gene unclear. This CDR3 is 13 amino acids long. The germline V gene has CDR1 MDHEN and CDR2 SYDVKM. V dropped 8 bases and J dropped 5 bases, with 14 bases sitting between them. CDR3 sequence (DNA): TGTGCCAGCCTCGTCCCGGGTGGAGATACGCAGTATTTT. This encodes CASLVPGGDTQYF.

V is TRBV7-9 and J is TRBJ1-1; the D is unclear. This CDR3 spans 16 amino acids. Trimming stripped 5 bases from V and 4 bases from J, with 20 bases between. Germline V CDR1 and CDR2: SEHNR, FQNEAQ (reference sequence). CDR3 protein: CASSPRGNRLVTEAFF. DNA for the CDR3: TGTGCCAGCAGCCCACGGGGAAACCGGCTGGTCACTGAAGCTTTCTTT. Full variable domain (missing parts from reference TRBV7-9 and TRBJ1-1): DTGVSQNPRHKITKRGQNVTFRCDPISEHNRLYWYRQTLGQGPEFLTYFQNEAQLEKSRLLSDRFSAERPKGSFSTLEIQRTEQGDSAMYLCASSPRGNRLVTEAFFGQGTRLTVV.

This clone was seen a single time. The chain joins TRBV19 to TRBJ1-5, with D possibly being TRBD1 (6 bases). Germline V gene sequence: CDR1 LNHDA, CDR2 SQIVND (reference sequence). V lost 5 bases to trimming and J lost 6 bases, with 23 bases between them. The CDR3 sequence is 17 residues long. The CDR3 sequence: CASSPTGRLIRPQPQHF. CDR3 sequence (DNA): TGTGCCAGTAGTCCGACAGGTCGGCTTATTCGGCCTCAGCCCCAGCATTTT.

The chain is built from TRBV29-1 and TRBJ1-2; perhaps TRBD1 as D (6 bases). CDR1 and CDR2 (germline): SQVTM, ANQGSEA. This CDR3 spans 12 amino acids. V lost 0 bases and J lost 11, with 13 bases in between. The CDR3 spells CSVEERQGKYTF. The CDR3 nucleotides read TGCAGCGTTGAAGAAAGGCAGGGGAAGTACACCTTC.

This clone has only one observation. CDR3 sequence reads: CASRANQPQHF. The CDR3 DNA sequence: TGTGCCAGCAGGGCAAATCAGCCCCAGCATTTT. V is TRBV2 and J is TRBJ1-5; unclear D gene. This CDR3 contains 11 residues. Trimming took off 6 bases at V and 4 bases at J, with 4 bases between the two ends. The germline gives CDR1 SNHLY, CDR2 FYNNEI.